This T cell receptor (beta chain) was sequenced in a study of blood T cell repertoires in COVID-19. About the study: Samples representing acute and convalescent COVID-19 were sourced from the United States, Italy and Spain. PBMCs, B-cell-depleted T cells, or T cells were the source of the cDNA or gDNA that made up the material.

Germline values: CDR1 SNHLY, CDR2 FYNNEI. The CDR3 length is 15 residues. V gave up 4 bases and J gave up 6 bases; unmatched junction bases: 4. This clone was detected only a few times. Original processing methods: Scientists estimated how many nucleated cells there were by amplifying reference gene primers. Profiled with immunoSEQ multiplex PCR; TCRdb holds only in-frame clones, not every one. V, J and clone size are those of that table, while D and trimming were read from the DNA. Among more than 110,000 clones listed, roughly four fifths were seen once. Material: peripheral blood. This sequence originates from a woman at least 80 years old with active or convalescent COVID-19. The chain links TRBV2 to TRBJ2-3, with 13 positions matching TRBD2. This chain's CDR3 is CASSVGLAGVDTQYF. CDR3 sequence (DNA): TGTGCCAGCAGTGTAGGACTAGCGGGGGTGGATACGCAGTATTTT.